This TCR beta chain was sequenced for a study of shared clonotypes between healthy human individuals. The overall study: The cohort had a couple of women and three men, ages 18 to 49.

Assay: immunoSEQ multiplex PCR; the TCRdb copy retains only in-frame clones and omits some. This sample has 1.5 million to 2.5 million clones, with about 95% found just once. The naive CD8 population came from CD45RO-negative cells selected for CCR7, without terminally differentiated effector memory CD45RA+ cells. The CDR3 is made up of 13 amino acids. Germline V CDR1 and CDR2: SQVTM, ANQGSEA. The ends were cut back, 1 base at V and 11 bases at J, with 18 bases in the middle. The V call is TRBV29-1, the J call TRBJ2-7; D call uncertain. The clonotype comes from a man younger than 35 in good health. Specimen: naive CD8+ T cells sorted from blood. As DNA, the CDR3 is TGCAGCGTTGAAGGTCCTGCCATCCCTGGGGAGTACTTC. The encoded protein is CSVEGPAIPGEYF.